The sequence of this T cell receptor beta chain was determined in a study of neurological immune-mediated disorders. TCRdb re-called the 5' RACE reads with MiXCR, one entry per CDR3 protein. The sample lists tens of thousands of distinct CDR3 sequences, around 6% occurring once. The CDR3 spans 15 residues. Germline V gene sequence: CDR1 SGHVS, CDR2 FNYEAQ. Trimming at V came to 4 bases and at J to 2 bases, leaving 4 bases not matched to a gene. The sample holds many counts of this clonotype. Sequenced sample: CD4+ T cells from blood. This sequence originates from a woman in her thirties or forties in good health. The chain links TRBV7-6 to TRBJ2-5; TRBD2 aligns across 10 bases. CDR3 DNA: TGTGCCAGCAGCTCTCTAGCGGGGGTACAAGAGACCCAGTACTTC. Translation: CASSSLAGVQETQYF. The whole variable domain, remainder taken from reference TRBV7-6 and TRBJ2-5, is GAGVSQSPRYKVTKRGQDVALRCDPISGHVSLYWYRQALGQGPEFLTYFNYEAQQDKSGLPNDRFSAERPEGSISTLTIQRTEQRDSAMYRCASSSLAGVQETQYFGPGTRLLVL.